A selection of T cell receptor beta chains follows, all from one sample in a study of CD8 T cells in ankylosing spondylitis. MiXCR, applied by TCRdb to the 5' RACE reads, yields one record per CDR3 protein. This table holds approximately 240,000 distinct CDR3 sequences, over 9.5% found once. The sequencing input was blood, either unsorted or a sorted T cell fraction (not recorded which). The receptor source for this set is a male donor with ankylosing spondylitis or in good health (not recorded which). Each CDR3 is given with its conserved first and last residue. A D gene is named only where the DNA matches it firmly. Not all rows give a size; the values are once, few, many and, for expanded clones, a class.

CDR3 protein: CSAETGVSGELFF
CDR3 DNA: TGCAGTGCGGAGACAGGGGTGTCCGGGGAGCTGTTTTTT
V gene: TRBV20-1
clone size: many
D gene: TRBD1
J gene: TRBJ2-2

CDR3 protein: CSAQKQGGYEQYF
CDR3 DNA: TGCAGTGCCCAAAAGCAGGGCGGCTACGAGCAGTACTTC
V gene: TRBV20-1
clone size: .
D gene: .
J gene: TRBJ2-7

CDR3 protein: CASRPPTGTTAPNYGYTF
CDR3 DNA: TGTGCCAGCAGACCCCCGACAGGGACCACTGCACCTAACTATGGCTACACCTTC
V gene: TRBV12-3/TRBV12-4
clone size: .
D gene: TRBD1
J gene: TRBJ1-2

CDR3 protein: CASSHREGIGDGYTF
CDR3 DNA: TGTGCCAGCAGCCATCGAGAAGGCATAGGCGACGGCTACACCTTC
V gene: TRBV4-2
clone size: .
D gene: .
J gene: TRBJ1-2

CDR3 protein: CASSFRTAAPNYGYTF
CDR3 DNA: TGTGCCAGCAGCTTTCGGACGGCGGCCCCTAACTATGGCTACACCTTC
V gene: TRBV12-3/TRBV12-4
clone size: many
D gene: .
J gene: TRBJ1-2

CDR3 protein: CASKYAVQETQYF
CDR3 DNA: TGTGCCAGCAAGTACGCCGTCCAAGAGACCCAGTACTTC
V gene: TRBV12-3/TRBV12-4
clone size: many
D gene: .
J gene: TRBJ2-5

CDR3 protein: CASSPPRGDLDIQYF
CDR3 DNA: TGTGCCAGCAGCCCACCGCGCGGGGATCTGGACATTCAGTACTTC
V gene: TRBV7-9
clone size: .
D gene: .
J gene: TRBJ2-4

CDR3 protein: CSAREDRARETQYF
CDR3 DNA: TGCAGTGCTAGAGAAGACAGGGCGAGAGAGACCCAGTACTTC
V gene: TRBV20-1
clone size: many
D gene: TRBD1
J gene: TRBJ2-5

CDR3 protein: CASSPGYNSPLHF
CDR3 DNA: TGTGCCAGCAGCCCCGGTTATAATTCACCCCTCCACTTT
V gene: TRBV7-2
clone size: many
D gene: .
J gene: TRBJ1-6

CDR3 protein: CASSPVGEGYEQYF
CDR3 DNA: TGTGCCAGCAGCCCGGTCGGTGAAGGCTACGAGCAGTACTTC
V gene: TRBV3-1
clone size: many
D gene: .
J gene: TRBJ2-7

CDR3 protein: CASSFVNTEAFF
CDR3 DNA: TGTGCCAGCAGCTTTGTGAACACTGAAGCTTTCTTT
V gene: TRBV7-9
clone size: many
D gene: .
J gene: TRBJ1-1

CDR3 protein: CSVTIDEKLFF
CDR3 DNA: TGCAGCGTCACAATTGATGAAAAACTGTTTTTT
V gene: TRBV29-1
clone size: many
D gene: .
J gene: TRBJ1-4

CDR3 protein: CASSGQGYSNQPQHF
CDR3 DNA: TGTGCCAGCAGCGGACAGGGCTATAGCAATCAGCCCCAGCATTTT
V gene: TRBV7-2
clone size: .
D gene: TRBD1
J gene: TRBJ1-5

CDR3 protein: CASSLVGGMNTEAFF
CDR3 DNA: TGTGCCAGCAGCTTAGTGGGGGGGATGAACACTGAAGCTTTCTTT
V gene: TRBV7-8
clone size: few
D gene: .
J gene: TRBJ1-1

CDR3 protein: CAWSRRQGDSPLHF
CDR3 DNA: TGTGCCTGGAGTCGCCGACAGGGGGATTCACCCCTCCACTTT
V gene: TRBV30
clone size: .
D gene: TRBD1
J gene: TRBJ1-6

CDR3 protein: CASSLSRDQVTYEQYF
CDR3 DNA: TGCGCCAGCAGCTTGAGTCGGGACCAGGTGACCTACGAGCAGTACTTC
V gene: TRBV5-1
clone size: .
D gene: .
J gene: TRBJ2-7

CDR3 protein: CAIRGEPNNEQFF
CDR3 DNA: TGTGCCATCAGGGGGGAACCCAACAATGAGCAGTTCTTC
V gene: TRBV10-3
clone size: few
D gene: .
J gene: TRBJ2-1

CDR3 protein: CASSSRLAGGTNNEQFF
CDR3 DNA: TGTGCCAGCAGCTCGCGACTAGCGGGAGGGACTAACAATGAGCAGTTCTTC
V gene: TRBV7-2
clone size: .
D gene: TRBD2
J gene: TRBJ2-1

CDR3 protein: CASSTARGVGEQYF
CDR3 DNA: TGTGCCAGCAGCACGGCCCGGGGGGTGGGCGAGCAGTACTTC
V gene: TRBV5-5
clone size: many
D gene: TRBD2
J gene: TRBJ2-7

CDR3 protein: CASSPAGRANYGYTF
CDR3 DNA: TGCGCCAGCAGCCCCGCTGGACGGGCTAACTATGGCTACACCTTC
V gene: TRBV5-1
clone size: few
D gene: .
J gene: TRBJ1-2

CDR3 protein: CASSSSGSWLGEQYF
CDR3 DNA: TGTGCCAGCAGCTCCAGCGGGAGTTGGTTGGGGGAGCAGTACTTC
V gene: TRBV11-1
clone size: few
D gene: TRBD2
J gene: TRBJ2-7

CDR3 protein: CASGLDSGDTQYF
CDR3 DNA: TGCGCCAGCGGCCTTGACAGCGGAGATACGCAGTATTTT
V gene: TRBV10-1
clone size: .
D gene: .
J gene: TRBJ2-3

CDR3 protein: CSARDLKGANSYEQYF
CDR3 DNA: TGCAGTGCTAGAGATCTGAAGGGGGCGAACTCCTACGAGCAGTACTTC
V gene: TRBV20-1
clone size: many
D gene: TRBD1
J gene: TRBJ2-7

CDR3 protein: CASSLGMAGGEAFF
CDR3 DNA: TGTGCCAGCAGCTTAGGGATGGCGGGGGGTGAAGCTTTCTTT
V gene: TRBV7-2
clone size: few
D gene: .
J gene: TRBJ1-1

CDR3 protein: CASSPMGTAFF
CDR3 DNA: TGTGCCAGCTCACCCATGGGTACAGCTTTCTTT
V gene: TRBV18
clone size: few
D gene: .
J gene: TRBJ1-1

CDR3 protein: CSARRGGGIVDTQYF
CDR3 DNA: TGCAGTGCTAGACGCGGGGGGGGGATCGTGGATACGCAGTATTTT
V gene: TRBV20-1
clone size: many
D gene: TRBD2
J gene: TRBJ2-3

CDR3 protein: CARGPGPPGGQYF
CDR3 DNA: TGTGCCAGGGGCCCCGGGCCTCCTGGGGGGCAGTACTTC
V gene: TRBV5-2
clone size: .
D gene: .
J gene: TRBJ2-7

CDR3 protein: CASSPQQEQYF
CDR3 DNA: TGTGCCAGCAGCCCCCAGCAAGAGCAGTACTTC
V gene: TRBV12-3/TRBV12-4
clone size: few
D gene: .
J gene: TRBJ2-7

CDR3 protein: CASSLQEAFYGYTF
CDR3 DNA: TGTGCCAGCAGCTTGCAGGAAGCTTTCTATGGCTACACCTTC
V gene: TRBV7-9
clone size: few
D gene: .
J gene: TRBJ1-2

CDR3 protein: CASSPTGNEGQPQHF
CDR3 DNA: TGTGCCAGCTCGCCGACAGGGAATGAGGGCCAGCCCCAGCATTTT
V gene: TRBV18
clone size: .
D gene: TRBD1
J gene: TRBJ1-5

CDR3 protein: CASSLQPGAKNIQYF
CDR3 DNA: TGTGCCAGCAGCTTACAGCCGGGAGCCAAAAACATTCAGTACTTC
V gene: TRBV7-2
clone size: many
D gene: .
J gene: TRBJ2-4

CDR3 protein: CASRLDGSRNQPQHF
CDR3 DNA: TGTGCCAGCCGCCTCGACGGGAGTCGAAATCAGCCCCAGCATTTT
V gene: TRBV7-9
clone size: many
D gene: .
J gene: TRBJ1-5

CDR3 protein: CVTSRGGQGADEQYF
CDR3 DNA: TGTGTCACCAGCAGAGGGGGACAGGGGGCTGACGAGCAGTACTTC
V gene: TRBV15
clone size: .
D gene: TRBD1
J gene: TRBJ2-7

CDR3 protein: CATKDRPGANVLTF
CDR3 DNA: TGTGCCACCAAAGACAGGCCTGGGGCCAACGTCCTGACTTTC
V gene: TRBV27
clone size: few
D gene: .
J gene: TRBJ2-6

CDR3 protein: CSALRGGVQSEAFF
CDR3 DNA: TGCAGTGCCCTGAGAGGGGGGGTACAGAGTGAAGCTTTCTTT
V gene: TRBV20-1
clone size: many
D gene: .
J gene: TRBJ1-1

CDR3 protein: CASSALRTGFNEQFF
CDR3 DNA: TGCGCCAGCAGCGCCCTCCGGACGGGGTTTAATGAGCAGTTCTTC
V gene: TRBV5-1
clone size: few
D gene: .
J gene: TRBJ2-1

CDR3 protein: CASSSLQGSYEQYF
CDR3 DNA: TGTGCCAGCAGTTCATTACAGGGAAGCTACGAGCAGTACTTC
V gene: TRBV12-3/TRBV12-4
clone size: many
D gene: .
J gene: TRBJ2-7

CDR3 protein: CASSLNAPRGNTEAFF
CDR3 DNA: TGTGCCAGCAGCTTAAACGCCCCTCGGGGGAACACTGAAGCTTTCTTT
V gene: TRBV7-2
clone size: many
D gene: .
J gene: TRBJ1-1

CDR3 protein: CASTDQNQPQHF
CDR3 DNA: TGCGCCAGCACAGACCAGAATCAGCCCCAGCATTTT
V gene: TRBV10-2
clone size: .
D gene: .
J gene: TRBJ1-5

CDR3 protein: CSALLGGASYEQYF
CDR3 DNA: TGCAGTGCTCTCCTAGGAGGGGCCTCCTACGAGCAGTACTTC
V gene: TRBV20-1
clone size: many
D gene: .
J gene: TRBJ2-7

CDR3 protein: CASSFAGATYNEQFF
CDR3 DNA: TGTGCCAGCAGCTTCGCGGGGGCCACCTACAATGAGCAGTTCTTC
V gene: TRBV7-2
clone size: .
D gene: .
J gene: TRBJ2-1

CDR3 protein: CASSAVGSEKLFF
CDR3 DNA: TGCGCCAGCAGTGCTGTTGGGTCTGAAAAACTGTTTTTT
V gene: TRBV10-2
clone size: many
D gene: .
J gene: TRBJ1-4

CDR3 protein: CASSLVMVGGYTF
CDR3 DNA: TGTGCCAGCAGCTTAGTTATGGTTGGCGGCTACACCTTC
V gene: TRBV7-2
clone size: many
D gene: .
J gene: TRBJ1-2